This TCR beta chain comes out of a study of T-cell memory formation after mild COVID-19. At the level of the study: The TCR clusters were mostly specific to one donor. Study-wide results and caveats: Detection of some responders pre-infection suggested pre-existing cross-reactive memory T cells participated.

The V and J ends lost 6 bases and 8 bases respectively, with 19 bases between them. CDR1 and CDR2 (germline): MNHEY, SVGAGI. The CDR3 length is 14 residues. Remarks on this clonotype: What it recognizes is unknown.

5'RACE primed at constant segments yielded TCR alpha and TCR beta cDNA libraries bearing sample barcodes and UMIs. Each CDR3 protein is one row after TCRdb ran MiXCR on the 5' RACE reads. The table shows over 450,000 distinct CDR3 sequences, with over 20% occurring only once. V is TRBV6-5 and J is TRBJ1-2, with D perhaps TRBD1 (6 bases). The sequenced material came from PBMCs or a T cell subset sorted from them (not recorded which). The receptor was derived from an adult woman who had mild COVID-19 (a few samples of this study predate the infection). Cell type and time point are not known. The CDR3, as DNA: TGTGCCAGCAGACCACAGGGAGCGGTCGTCGGCTACACCTTC. Amino acids: CASRPQGAVVGYTF.